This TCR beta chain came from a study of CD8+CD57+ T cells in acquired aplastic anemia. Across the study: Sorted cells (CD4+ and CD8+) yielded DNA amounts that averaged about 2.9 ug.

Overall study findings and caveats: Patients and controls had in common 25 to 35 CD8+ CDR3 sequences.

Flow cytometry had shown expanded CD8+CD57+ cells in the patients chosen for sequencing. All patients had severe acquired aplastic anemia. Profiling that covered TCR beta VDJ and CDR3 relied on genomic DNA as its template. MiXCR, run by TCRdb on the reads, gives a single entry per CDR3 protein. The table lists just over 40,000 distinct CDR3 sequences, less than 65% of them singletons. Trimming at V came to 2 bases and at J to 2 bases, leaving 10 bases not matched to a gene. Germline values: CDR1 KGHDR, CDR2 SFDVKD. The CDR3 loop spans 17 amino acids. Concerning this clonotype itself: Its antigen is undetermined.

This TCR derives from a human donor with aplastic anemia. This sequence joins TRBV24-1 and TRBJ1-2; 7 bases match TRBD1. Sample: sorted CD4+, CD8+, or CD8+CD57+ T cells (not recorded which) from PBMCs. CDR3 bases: TGTGCCACCAGTGATTGGGATTCCGGGACAGAGAACTATGGCTACACCTTC. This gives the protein CATSDWDSGTENYGYTF.